These 27 T cell receptor beta chains came from one sample sequenced in a study of response to subunit inactivated influenza vaccine. Using its own MiXCR run on the RT-PCR reads, TCRdb lists one record per CDR3 protein. Of about 170,000 distinct CDR3 sequences listed, about 12% are singletons. These same records also appear under a second study, on T cells expressing NK-cell markers. That report adds: For TCR beta, cDNA was produced by 5'RACE template switching with UMIs.

The starting material was CD8+ T cells sorted from PBMCs, obtained 11 to 12 days after vaccination. These receptors came from a man aged 50-59 years who received an inactivated influenza vaccine.

The V gene is TRBV6-2 or TRBV6-3, the J gene TRBJ1-5; D not resolved. Trimming removed 2 bases from V and 6 bases from J, with 8 bases in between. CDR1 and CDR2 from the germline V gene are MNHEY and SVGEGT. This CDR3 has 13 residues. The CDR3 coding sequence is TGTGCCAGCAGTTACCCGCCAGGTCAGCCCCAGCATTTT. Its protein is CASSYPPGQPQHF.

This chain uses TRBV15 with TRBJ2-7; weak D call: TRBD1 (6 bases). This CDR3 spans 19 amino acids. From germline, CDR1 is LNHNV and CDR2 YYDKDF (reference sequence). Trimming removed 2 bases from V and 7 bases from J, with 30 bases in between. The CDR3 DNA sequence: TGTGCCACCAGCAGACCTGAAGGGGGAACCGGGACGGCGGTGTGGGAGCAGTACTTC. Its translation is CATSRPEGGTGTAVWEQYF.

The V gene is TRBV28, the J gene TRBJ2-3; 13 positions agree with TRBD2. Germline CDR1 and CDR2: MDHEN and SYDVKM. With 3 bases clipped from V and 1 base from J, the junction kept 16 bases outside the gene matches. The CDR3 contains 21 residues. As DNA, the CDR3 is TGTGCCAGCAGTTTGGGGTTTGGACTAGCGGGAGAGGGTGTCGGCACAGATACGCAGTATTTT. This encodes CASSLGFGLAGEGVGTDTQYF.

This clonotype was observed at least ten times. This sequence joins TRBV10-3 and TRBJ2-7, with 7 bases fitting TRBD1. The germline V gene encodes CDR1 ENHRY and CDR2 SYGVKD. The CDR3 length is 15 residues. Trimming at V came to 3 bases and at J to 6 bases, leaving 11 bases not matched to a gene. CDR3 protein: CAISDPTGSRIEQYF. CDR3 sequence (DNA): TGTGCCATCAGTGACCCGACAGGGAGCCGGATCGAGCAGTACTTC.

This clonotype appeared a few times. V usage is TRBV11-3 and J usage is TRBJ2-2; D is unresolved. The CDR3 runs to 13 residues. Germline CDR1 reads SGHNT; CDR2 reads YENEEA. Trimming stripped 3 bases from V and 7 bases from J, with 9 bases between. CDR3 protein: CASSLVAYGELFF. The CDR3 bases are TGTGCCAGCAGCTTGGTGGCATACGGGGAGCTGTTTTTT.

In the case of this clonotype: At one boundary the junction diverges from the germline segment, which might be a read error. This rearrangement joins TRBV5-1 to TRBJ2-7, with a tentative D call TRBD1 (5 bases). Germline CDR1 is SGHRS and CDR2 is YFSETQ. This CDR3 is 13 amino acids long. Here the CDR3 DNA reads TGCGCCAGCAGCGCAGACAGTACCTACGAGAAGTACTTC. Translation: CASSADSTYEKYF.

The chain joins TRBV9 to TRBJ2-1; D is perhaps TRBD1 or TRBD2 (6 bases each). This CDR3 contains 19 residues. V shed 2 bases and J shed 0 bases, with 21 bases lying between them. CDR1 is SGDLS and CDR2 is YYNGEE in the germline V gene. CDR3 region: CASSVGGGTVPSSYNEQFF. The CDR3, as DNA: TGTGCCAGCAGCGTTGGGGGCGGGACCGTACCAAGCTCCTACAATGAGCAGTTCTTC.

The sample holds a few counts of this clonotype. The chain recombines TRBV4-3 with TRBJ2-3; D remains unclear. CDR1 LGHNA and CDR2 YSLEER come from the germline V gene. The CDR3 sequence is 16 residues long. Trimming pared 1 base from V and 6 bases from J, leaving 17 bases between. CDR3 nucleotides: TGCGCCAGCAGCCAAGGTGTGGGTGAGGTCGGCGATACGCAGTATTTT. Its translation: CASSQGVGEVGDTQYF.

Only a few counts were recorded for this clonotype. V and J are TRBV7-9 and TRBJ2-7, with D perhaps matching TRBD1 (6 bases). Looked up from germline, CDR1 is SEHNR and CDR2 is FQNEAQ (reference sequence). With 3 bases removed from V and 2 bases from J, the gap between germline ends came to 11 bases. The CDR3 totals 14 residues. The CDR3 protein is CASSFDGQTYEQYF. For the CDR3, the DNA is TGTGCCAGCAGCTTCGACGGACAGACCTACGAGCAGTACTTC.

The CDR3 DNA reads TGTGCCAGCGTGCGGAACCCCTACGAGCAGTACTTC. Translating it yields CASVRNPYEQYF. The chain employs TRBV6-1 and TRBJ2-7; D is unclear. The CDR3 extends over 12 amino acids. V dropped 8 bases and J dropped 2 bases, with 10 bases sitting between them. CDR1 is MNHNS and CDR2 is SASEGT in the germline V gene.

The rearrangement links TRBV4-1 to TRBJ1-4; perhaps TRBD1 as D (5 bases). CDR3 length equals 16 residues. Germline-derived CDR1 and CDR2 are MGHRA and YSYEKL. Trimming took 2 bases from V and 8 from J, leaving 18 bases between them. DNA for the CDR3: TGCGCCAGCAGCCAAAACGCGGGGGGTTCGAGGGAAAAACTGTTTTTT. As protein: CASSQNAGGSREKLFF.

This chain joins TRBV11-3 and TRBJ2-1; no definite D call. The CDR3 extends over 11 amino acids. Per the germline V gene, CDR1 is SGHNT and CDR2 is YENEEA. V was clipped by 5 bases and J by 8 bases, with 7 bases between them. The CDR3 loop is CASSIADEQFF. The CDR3 nucleotides are TGTGCCAGCAGCATAGCAGATGAGCAGTTCTTC.

The chain links TRBV4-3 to TRBJ1-2; 8 bases match TRBD1. The CDR3 totals 17 residues. Losses at the gene ends were 0 bases for V and 2 bases for J; bases not matched to a gene: 8. CDR1 and CDR2 (germline): LGHNA, YSLEER. The CDR3 here is CASSQDGQGARNYGYTF. CDR3 nucleotide sequence: TGCGCCAGCAGCCAAGATGGGCAGGGGGCGCGGAACTATGGCTACACCTTC.

The chain combines TRBV7-9 with TRBJ2-7; 8 nucleotides agree with TRBD1. J lost 2 bases, V lost 5 bases, and 11 bases had no gene match. Looked up from germline, CDR1 is SEHNR and CDR2 is FQNEAQ (reference sequence). CDR3 length: 16 residues. This CDR3 reads CASSPILSGGAYEQYF. In DNA, the CDR3 is TGTGCCAGCAGCCCAATCCTCTCAGGGGGCGCCTACGAGCAGTACTTC.

This clonotype was counted ten times or more. The V call is TRBV29-1, the J call TRBJ2-3, with 11 bases fitting TRBD2. Germline-derived CDR1 and CDR2 are SQVTM and ANQGSEA. The CDR3 sequence is 14 residues long. J lost 3 bases, V lost 7 bases, and 6 bases had no gene match. The CDR3 sequence: CSAFASGRTDTQYF. Here the CDR3 DNA reads TGCAGCGCCTTCGCTAGCGGGAGGACAGATACGCAGTATTTT.

The chain has TRBV15 and TRBJ2-7; D not resolved. CDR1 LNHNV and CDR2 YYDKDF come from the germline V gene (reference sequence). The CDR3 runs to 16 residues. Between the trimmed V and J ends, which lost 0 bases and 2 bases, there was a span of 14 bases. The CDR3 protein is CATSREESSKTYEQYF. The CDR3 DNA reads TGTGCCACCAGCAGAGAGGAGAGCAGCAAAACCTACGAGCAGTACTTC.

V usage is TRBV5-6 and J usage is TRBJ1-5; possible D gene TRBD1, 5 bases. The CDR3 totals 15 residues. Germline CDR1 reads SGHDT; CDR2 reads YYEEEE. V dropped 3 bases and J dropped 6 bases, with 16 bases sitting between them. This chain's CDR3 is CASSSIGGEVQPQHF. As DNA, the CDR3 is TGTGCCAGCAGCTCGATCGGGGGGGAAGTTCAGCCCCAGCATTTT.

V gene TRBV20-1 combines with J gene TRBJ2-7, with TRBD2 matching over 10 bases. This CDR3 spans 15 amino acids. The ends lost 0 bases at V and 4 bases at J; junction bases unmatched: 6. Germline loops: CDR1 DFQATT, CDR2 SNEGSKA (reference sequence). The DNA of the CDR3 is TGCAGTGCTAGAGACCGACTAGCGGGTGATTACGAGCAGTACTTC. Translating gives CSARDRLAGDYEQYF.

Turning to this clonotype: The germline gene is not matched at one end of the junction; a read error may be the cause. V and J are TRBV11-2 and TRBJ1-3; D may be TRBD1 (5 bases). Per germline, CDR1 SGHAT and CDR2 FQNNGV. The CDR3 sequence is 15 residues long. The CDR3 sequence is CASSPARGSGNTTYF. The CDR3 region has the DNA TGTGCCAGCAGCCCAGCGAGGGGCTCTGGAAACACCACATATTTT.

This clonotype was counted a few times. The chain links TRBV10-3 to TRBJ2-7; D unresolved. Trimming took 0 bases from V and 0 from J, leaving 12 bases between them. Germline-derived CDR1 and CDR2 are ENHRY and SYGVKD. There are 16 residues in the CDR3. CDR3 amino acids: CAISESAAGISYEQYF. The CDR3 region has the DNA TGTGCCATCAGTGAGTCGGCGGCAGGTATCTCCTACGAGCAGTACTTC.

Of note for this clonotype: It may be a read error: a sequence one base away is much more abundant. V gene TRBV7-9 combines with J gene TRBJ2-4; D possibly uses TRBD1 or TRBD2 (6 bases each). Germline lookup yields CDR1 SEHNR and CDR2 FQNEAQ (reference sequence). The CDR3 has 14 amino acids. The CDR3 here is CACSLAGGWNIQYF. CDR3 bases: TGTGCCTGCAGCTTAGCCGGGGGCTGGAACATTCAGTACTTC.

Ten or more counts support this clonotype. This chain uses TRBV2 with TRBJ2-5; 7 positions match TRBD1. With V trimmed by 6 bases and J by 1 base, 11 bases remained unmatched. The CDR3 sequence is 16 residues long. CDR1 SNHLY and CDR2 FYNNEI come from the germline V gene. The CDR3 region has the DNA TGTGCCAGCAGCCGAACGACAGGGAATACCCAAGAGACCCAGTACTTC. Protein: CASSRTTGNTQETQYF.

This clonotype turned up a few times. The chain is built from TRBV6-5 and TRBJ2-1; D ambiguous. Looked up from germline, CDR1 is MNHEY and CDR2 is SVGAGI. The CDR3 consists of 16 residues. V gave up 0 bases and J gave up 3 bases, with 12 bases separating them. The DNA of the CDR3 is TGTGCCAGCAGTTACTCTTTAGGGTCCCTCTACAATGAGCAGTTCTTC. Amino acids: CASSYSLGSLYNEQFF.

This clonotype was seen at least ten times. CDR3 coding DNA: TGTGCCAGCAGTTACTACGGATATGGCTACACCTTC. Its translation: CASSYYGYGYTF. The chain combines TRBV6-2 or TRBV6-3 with TRBJ1-2; no clear D gene. Germline-derived CDR1 and CDR2 are MNHEY and SVGEGT. V was trimmed by 1 base and J by 5 bases, leaving 5 bases between them. This CDR3 has 12 residues.

In this sample, this clonotype turned up a few times. The rearrangement joins TRBV27 to TRBJ1-1, with D perhaps TRBD1 (6 bases). The CDR3 length is 14 residues. The V end lost 6 bases, the J end lost 6 bases, and 17 bases lay between the germline ends. Germline V gene data show CDR1 as MNHEY and CDR2 as SMNVEV (reference sequence). CDR3 DNA: TGTGCCAGCAGCCTAGACGTTGGGACACCTGAAGCTTTCTTT. Translated: CASSLDVGTPEAFF.

The chain combines TRBV27 with TRBJ1-5; no clear D. This CDR3 spans 14 amino acids. The germline gives CDR1 MNHEY, CDR2 SMNVEV (reference sequence). V gave up 2 bases and J gave up 9 bases, with 14 bases separating them. The CDR3 DNA is TGTGCCAGCAGTTTAGGACCGCGGCATGGGCCCCAGCATTTT. It specifies CASSLGPRHGPQHF.

The chain recombines TRBV4-3 with TRBJ2-5; tentative D call: TRBD1 (5 bases). V was trimmed by 4 bases and J by 5 bases, leaving 20 bases between them. Germline CDR1 and CDR2: LGHNA and YSLEER. This CDR3 is 16 amino acids long. CDR3 nucleotides: TGCGCCAGCAGCCCAGGGTGGCCTAGGCCGGCGGAGACCCAGTACTTC. It encodes CASSPGWPRPAETQYF.